Shown below are 16 T cell receptor beta chains from a single sample sequenced in a study of blood T cell repertoires in COVID-19. The data were produced by immunoSEQ multiplex PCR, yet TCRdb's version contains in-frame clones alone and is incomplete. The sample has fewer than 350,000 clones, 75% to 85% seen once. Sample: peripheral blood. These receptors originate from a human donor in a cohort sampled during active COVID-19.

The chain joins TRBV30 to TRBJ1-4, with D uncertain. Trimming pared 4 bases from V and 0 bases from J, leaving 15 bases between. Germline V gene sequence: CDR1 GTSNPN, CDR2 SVGIG (reference sequence). This CDR3 is built from 16 residues. CDR3 DNA sequence: TGTGCCTGGAACGGGGATTTCTCTGCAACTAATGAAAAACTGTTTTTT. This gives the protein CAWNGDFSATNEKLFF.

The rearrangement uses TRBV6-5 and TRBJ1-1; the D gene is possibly TRBD1 (6 bases). Germline V CDR1 and CDR2: MNHEY, SVGAGI. The CDR3 has 14 amino acids. Trimming stripped 8 bases from V and 5 bases from J, with 18 bases between. For the CDR3, the DNA is TGTGCCAGCGGGACAACAGCGTTTCGAACTGAAGCTTTCTTT. It specifies CASGTTAFRTEAFF.

This clone was recorded only once. The junction differs from germline at one of its ends, possibly a read error. The chain joins TRBV19 to TRBJ1-6; D is perhaps TRBD1 (5 bases). The CDR3 is 12 amino acids. The V gene's germline CDR1 is LNHDA and CDR2 SQIVND (reference sequence). The CDR3 sequence: CVEGAGNSPLHF. The CDR3, as DNA: TGCGTGGAAGGGGCGGGAAATTCACCCCTCCACTTT.

The chain carries TRBV27 and TRBJ2-1, with 7 bases identical to TRBD2. The CDR3 totals 13 residues. Germline values: CDR1 MNHEY, CDR2 SMNVEV (reference sequence). V was clipped by 4 bases and J by 8 bases; unmatched bases: 5. The CDR3: CASSSLARDEQFF. DNA for the CDR3: TGTGCCAGCAGTTCACTAGCGCGCGATGAGCAGTTCTTC.

Details on this clone: The identical CDR3 is also encoded by other nucleotide sequences in the sample. The rearrangement joins TRBV9 to TRBJ1-2; D ambiguous. The CDR3 runs 12 residues. Trimming pared 0 bases from V and 4 bases from J, leaving 4 bases between. Per the germline V gene, CDR1 is SGDLS and CDR2 is YYNGEE. CDR3 sequence reads: CASSVAGYGYTF. The CDR3 DNA is TGTGCCAGCAGCGTAGCGGGCTATGGCTACACCTTC.

This sequence joins TRBV6-1 and TRBJ1-5; 8 bases fit TRBD1. Per germline, CDR1 MNHNS and CDR2 SASEGT. V trimming: 3 bases; J trimming: 1 base; junction bases outside the gene matches: 5. The CDR3 sequence is 16 residues long. CDR3 bases: TGTGCCAGCAGTGAGCCGACAGGGGCGAGCAATCAGCCCCAGCATTTT. Its protein product is CASSEPTGASNQPQHF.

The CDR3 here is CASTGDSNIQYF. The CDR3 nucleotides read TGTGCCAGCACCGGGGACAGCAACATTCAGTACTTC. The chain combines TRBV5-4 with TRBJ2-4; 7 nucleotides align to TRBD1. Losses at the gene ends were 6 bases for V and 7 bases for J; bases not matched to a gene: 4. In germline, CDR1 is SGHNT, CDR2 YYREEE (reference sequence). The CDR3 consists of 12 residues.

The gene calls are TRBV5-4 and TRBJ2-7; 8 bases are a match to TRBD2. J was trimmed by 6 bases and V by 0 bases; bases with no gene match: 5. The CDR3 runs 14 residues. Germline V lookup: CDR1 SGHNT, CDR2 YYREEE (reference sequence). In DNA form, the CDR3 reads TGTGCCAGCAGCTTGGTGGACGGGGGGGGCGAGCAGTACTTC. Amino acids: CASSLVDGGGEQYF.

The chain uses TRBV6-5 and TRBJ1-2, with a tentative D call TRBD1 (6 bases). CDR1 and CDR2 (germline): MNHEY, SVGAGI. This CDR3 has 12 residues. V lost 7 bases to trimming and J lost 7 bases, with 13 bases between them. The CDR3 spells CASTIRGGGYTF. CDR3 bases: TGTGCCAGCACAATCAGGGGCGGTGGCTACACCTTC.

The rearrangement links TRBV2 to TRBJ1-3, with unresolved D. The germline V gene has CDR1 SNHLY and CDR2 FYNNEI. V was cut by 3 bases and J by 3 bases, with 9 bases left in between. CDR3 length: 14 amino acids. The chain's CDR3 is CASSEVRVGNTIYF. CDR3 nucleotide sequence: TGTGCCAGCAGTGAGGTCCGGGTTGGAAACACCATATATTTT.

This CDR3 is CSGQDRANTEAFF. The CDR3 nucleotides are TGCAGCGGACAGGACAGGGCGAACACTGAAGCTTTCTTT. The V and J genes are TRBV29-1 and TRBJ1-1, with 8 positions matching TRBD1. The V segment lost 7 bases and the J segment 1 base; nucleotides outside the gene matches: 5. Germline CDR1 SQVTM, CDR2 ANQGSEA. The CDR3 spans 13 residues.

J is TRBJ1-5 and V is TRBV6-6; a possible D gene is TRBD1 (6 bases). The CDR3 totals 13 residues. Germline V lookup: CDR1 MNHNY, CDR2 SVGAGI (reference sequence). With 6 bases removed from V and 5 bases from J, the gap between germline ends came to 11 bases. The DNA for the CDR3 is TGTGCCAGCAGCGACAGGCTACATCAGCCCCAGCATTTT. Encoded protein: CASSDRLHQPQHF.

J is TRBJ1-2 and V is TRBV27, with 7 bases fitting TRBD1. CDR3 size: 14 residues. With V trimmed by 3 bases and J by 7 bases, 8 bases remained unmatched. In germline, CDR1 is MNHEY, CDR2 SMNVEV (reference sequence). CDR3 region: CASSLTSGGTGYTF. DNA of the CDR3: TGTGCCAGCAGTTTGACCTCAGGGGGGACTGGCTACACCTTC.

V and J are TRBV19 and TRBJ1-6, with 8 bases aligning to TRBD1. The junction had 6 bases not matched to a gene; V was cut back by 7 bases and J by 7 bases. The CDR3 consists of 14 residues. Germline V gene sequence: CDR1 LNHDA, CDR2 SQIVND (reference sequence). CDR3 amino acids: CASTLGDRNSPLHF. In DNA form, the CDR3 reads TGTGCCAGTACCCTAGGGGACAGGAATTCACCCCTCCACTTT.

The rearrangement links TRBV27 to TRBJ2-7; 8 bases line up with TRBD1. CDR1 MNHEY and CDR2 SMNVEV come from the germline V gene (reference sequence). The CDR3 length is 15 residues. V lost 8 bases, J lost 6 bases, and 15 bases stayed unmatched. The CDR3 DNA sequence: TGTGCCAGCGGGTCCGTGACAGGGGATCTTGGCGAGCAGTACTTC. Translation: CASGSVTGDLGEQYF.

V and J are TRBV19 and TRBJ2-1; D perhaps matches TRBD1 (6 bases). Germline V gives CDR1 LNHDA, CDR2 SQIVND (reference sequence). The CDR3 consists of 12 residues. V dropped 9 bases and J dropped 4 bases, with 10 bases sitting between them. The CDR3 loop reads CASRTVYNEQFF. The CDR3 DNA reads as TGTGCCAGCCGGACAGTATACAATGAGCAGTTCTTC.